This T cell receptor (beta chain) was identified in a study of blood T cell repertoires in COVID-19. Study overall: From T cells, B-cell-depleted T cells, or PBMCs came the material, which was cDNA or gDNA.

CDR1 is SEHNR, CDR2 FQNEAQ, per germline (reference sequence). J lost 0 bases, V lost 1 base, and 3 bases had no gene match. The CDR3 loop spans 16 amino acids. Profiling relied on immunoSEQ multiplex PCR, and the TCRdb table lists in-frame clones only, not all of them. The data hold around 95,000 clones, with around 81% observed a single time. Sequencing was done on a sample of peripheral blood. This TCR was recovered from a man aged 50-60 years with active or convalescent COVID-19. This chain uses TRBV7-9 with TRBJ1-5, with 7 bases matching TRBD1. The CDR3 reads CASSLGTGDSNQPQHF. The CDR3 DNA follows: TGTGCCAGCAGCTTAGGGACAGGAGATAGCAATCAGCCCCAGCATTTT.